This T cell receptor beta chain was sequenced in a study of early stage breast cancer tumors. Generated by immunoSEQ multiplex PCR, the TCRdb table keeps only in-frame clones and is missing some. This sample has tens of thousands of clones; 80% occur once, and the top ten carry roughly 13%. Unmatched junction bases numbered 8, after V lost 3 bases and J lost 3 bases. The CDR3 covers 16 residues. Looked up from germline, CDR1 is SGDLS and CDR2 is YYNGEE. In regard to this clone: Its specificity is not known.

General observations from the study: Blood repertoires resembled normal breast more than tumor.

What was sequenced was blood. The chain carries TRBV9 and TRBJ2-3; 9 positions match TRBD1. The source is a person aged 55 to 70 with breast cancer. CDR3 region: CASSAGGQGETDTQYF. CDR3 nucleotides: TGTGCCAGCAGCGCAGGGGGACAGGGAGAGACAGATACGCAGTATTTT.